The T cell receptor (beta chain) described here comes from a study of shared clonotypes between healthy human individuals. In the authors' workflow: ImmunoSEQ junction-only sequences lacked quality scores, so their filtering differed. Produced via immunoSEQ multiplex PCR; TCRdb's table is partial and in-frame only. That table gives V, J and clone size, and the DNA gave D and trimming. The sample yields nearly 2 million clones, 85% to 95% seen once. Naive CD8 cells were CD45RO-negative, positively selected for CCR7, excluding terminally differentiated effector memory CD45RA+ cells. CDR3 size: 13 residues. The germline V gene encodes CDR1 SQVTM and CDR2 ANQGSEA. The trim removed 0 bases at V and 8 bases at J, leaving 4 bases unmatched.

The chain employs TRBV29-1 and TRBJ2-1, with 7 bases identical to TRBD1. The receptor was derived from a young man in good health. Sequences were obtained from naive CD8+ T cells sorted from blood. CDR3 sequence (DNA): TGCAGCGTTGAAGATGGCGGACAGGATGAGCAGTTCTTC. Translating gives CSVEDGGQDEQFF.